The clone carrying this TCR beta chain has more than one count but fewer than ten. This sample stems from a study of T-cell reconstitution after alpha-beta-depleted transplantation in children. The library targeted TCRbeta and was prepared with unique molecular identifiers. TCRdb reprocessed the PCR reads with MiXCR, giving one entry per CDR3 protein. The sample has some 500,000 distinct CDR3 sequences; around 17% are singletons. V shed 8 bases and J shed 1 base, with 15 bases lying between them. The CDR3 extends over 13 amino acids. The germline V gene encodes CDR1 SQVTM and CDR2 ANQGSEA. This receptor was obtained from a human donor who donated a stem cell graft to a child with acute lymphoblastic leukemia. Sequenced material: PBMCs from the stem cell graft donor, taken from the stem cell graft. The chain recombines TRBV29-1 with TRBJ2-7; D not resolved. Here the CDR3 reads CSPLRSGSYEQYF. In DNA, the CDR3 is TGCAGCCCTCTTCGAAGTGGTTCCTACGAGCAGTACTTC.